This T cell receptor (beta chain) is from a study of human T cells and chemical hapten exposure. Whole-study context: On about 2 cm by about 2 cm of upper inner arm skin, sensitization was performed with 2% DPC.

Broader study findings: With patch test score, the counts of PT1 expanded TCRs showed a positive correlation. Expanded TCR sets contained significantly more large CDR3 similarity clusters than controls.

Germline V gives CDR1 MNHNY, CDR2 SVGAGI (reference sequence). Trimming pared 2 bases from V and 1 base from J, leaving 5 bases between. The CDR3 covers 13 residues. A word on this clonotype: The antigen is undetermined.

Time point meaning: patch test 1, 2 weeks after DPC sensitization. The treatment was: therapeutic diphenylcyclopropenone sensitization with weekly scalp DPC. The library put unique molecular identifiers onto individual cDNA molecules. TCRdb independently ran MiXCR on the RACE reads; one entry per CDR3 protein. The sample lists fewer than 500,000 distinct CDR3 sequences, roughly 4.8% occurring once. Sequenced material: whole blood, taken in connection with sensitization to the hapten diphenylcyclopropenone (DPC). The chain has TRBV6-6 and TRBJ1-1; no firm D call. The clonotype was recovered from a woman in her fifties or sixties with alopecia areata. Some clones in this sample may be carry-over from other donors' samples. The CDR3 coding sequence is TGTGCCAGCAGTTACGCCTCGAACACTGAAGCTTTCTTT. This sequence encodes CASSYASNTEAFF.